This TCR beta chain was recorded in a study of blood T cell repertoires in COVID-19. From germline, CDR1 is SGHAT and CDR2 FQDESV (reference sequence). The CDR3 loop spans 16 amino acids. Trimming took off 2 bases at V and 3 bases at J, with 17 bases between the two ends. Sequencing used immunoSEQ multiplex PCR; TCRdb keeps in-frame clones, though not all of them. Of about 100,000 clones listed, around 88% were seen once; the top ten hold under 2%. In its sample, this clone was seen a few times. Sequences were obtained from peripheral blood. This TCR was recovered from a man older than 75 with acute or convalescent COVID-19. The chain links TRBV11-1 to TRBJ2-7; D might be TRBD2 (5 bases). The CDR3 bases are TGTGCCAGCAGCTTATCTGATCGGGGATTCCGCTACGAGCAGTACTTC. Translation: CASSLSDRGFRYEQYF.